A single sample is the source of the 20 T cell receptor beta chains below, sequenced in a study of shared T cell receptors in the human thymus. Libraries were prepared by immunoSEQ multiplex PCR; TCRdb keeps only in-frame clonotypes and omits some of them. This table has about 500,000 clones, 75% to 85% appearing once. The sample was also linked to a second study, of human thymus T cells.

The sequenced sample was thymocytes. These receptors were collected from a boy younger than two with a congenital heart defect.

The chain links TRBV28 to TRBJ2-7, with D possibly being TRBD2 (5 bases). The CDR3 runs 14 residues. V gave up 3 bases and J gave up 6 bases, with 15 bases separating them. Germline V CDR1 and CDR2: MDHEN, SYDVKM. The CDR3 DNA is TGTGCCAGCAGTTTCCAGCGGCGCCCGGGCGAGCAGTACTTC. It translates to CASSFQRRPGEQYF. Based on the CDR3 plus reference TRBV28 and TRBJ2-7, the full variable domain is DVKVTQSSRYLVKRTGEKVFLECVQDMDHENMFWYRQDPGLGLRLIYFSYDVKMKEKGDIPEGYSVSREKKERFSLILESASTNQTSMYLCASSFQRRPGEQYFGPGTRLTVT.

The chain couples TRBV27 to TRBJ1-1; maybe TRBD1 (5 bases). V was pared by 4 bases and J by 5 bases, with 14 bases between. Germline V gives CDR1 MNHEY, CDR2 SMNVEV (reference sequence). The CDR3 covers 14 residues. CDR3 amino acids: CASSSGPGATEAFF. CDR3 coding DNA: TGTGCCAGCAGTTCAGGGCCCGGCGCGACTGAAGCTTTCTTT.

The rearrangement joins TRBV4-2 to TRBJ2-1, with D possibly matching TRBD2 (6 bases). CDR1 and CDR2 from the germline V gene are LGHNA and YNFKEQ. There are 16 residues in the CDR3. The ends were cut back, 6 bases at V and 1 base at J, with 16 bases in the middle. For the CDR3, the DNA is TGTGCCAGCAGTTCCCTAGCGACTGCATCCTACAATGAGCAGTTCTTC. Translated, it gives CASSSLATASYNEQFF.

Only a few counts were recorded for this clone. The chain has TRBV2 and TRBJ2-5; 9 bases fit TRBD1. The CDR3 extends over 13 amino acids. CDR1 is SNHLY and CDR2 is FYNNEI in the germline V gene. J gave up 5 bases and V 6 bases, and 4 bases lay outside the gene matches. CDR3 in amino acids: CASRPGQGETQYF. For the CDR3, the DNA is TGTGCCAGCAGGCCTGGACAGGGGGAGACCCAGTACTTC.

This sequence joins TRBV27 and TRBJ1-1; TRBD1 agrees at 8 bases. This CDR3 region has 15 residues. V trimming: 6 bases; J trimming: 1 base; junction bases outside the gene matches: 7. In germline, CDR1 is MNHEY, CDR2 SMNVEV (reference sequence). This CDR3 reads CASRRTDRANTEAFF. The CDR3 DNA reads as TGTGCCAGCAGACGAACGGACAGGGCGAACACTGAAGCTTTCTTT.

This clone has just one count. This chain joins TRBV9 and TRBJ2-6; 7 nucleotides match TRBD1. The CDR3 has 20 amino acids. With 4 bases clipped from V and 0 bases from J, the junction kept 16 bases outside the gene matches. The V gene's germline CDR1 is SGDLS and CDR2 YYNGEE. For the CDR3, the DNA is TGTGCCAGCAGCACCCCCTTAACCCGGACAGGCTACTCTGGGGCCAACGTCCTGACTTTC. It specifies CASSTPLTRTGYSGANVLTF.

V is TRBV7-9 and J is TRBJ2-3, with 7 positions matching TRBD2. Trimming removed 5 bases from V and 4 bases from J; junction bases left unmatched: 12. The CDR3 has 16 amino acids. Germline CDR1 is SEHNR and CDR2 is FQNEAQ (reference sequence). The CDR3 DNA reads TGTGCCAGCAGCCTACCTGAGGCGGGAGTGGCAGATACGCAGTATTTT. Residues: CASSLPEAGVADTQYF. Complete variable domain (other parts from reference TRBV7-9 and TRBJ2-3): DTGVSQNPRHKITKRGQNVTFRCDPISEHNRLYWYRQTLGQGPEFLTYFQNEAQLEKSRLLSDRFSAERPKGSFSTLEIQRTEQGDSAMYLCASSLPEAGVADTQYFGPGTRLTVL.

The chain employs TRBV6-1 and TRBJ1-2, with 10 nucleotides matching TRBD1. The CDR3 has 13 amino acids. Per germline, CDR1 MNHNS and CDR2 SASEGT. V trimming: 4 bases; J trimming: 11 bases; junction bases outside the gene matches: 7. Here the CDR3 DNA reads TGTGCCAGCAGTGGACAGGGGGCAGTGTGGTACACCTTC. Its protein product is CASSGQGAVWYTF.

The chain recombines TRBV5-1 with TRBJ2-3; 10 bases line up with TRBD2. CDR1 SGHRS and CDR2 YFSETQ come from the germline V gene. Unmatched junction bases numbered 17, after V lost 0 bases and J lost 1 base. The CDR3 loop spans 21 amino acids. DNA of the CDR3: TGCGCCAGCAGCTTGGGGCCGAAAGCGGGAGGGCCCTCCTTGGGCACAGATACGCAGTATTTT. Translated, it gives CASSLGPKAGGPSLGTDTQYF.

This clone was observed a few times. The V and J genes are TRBV7-2 and TRBJ2-1, with 9 bases fitting TRBD2. The CDR3 runs to 18 residues. The germline V gene encodes CDR1 SGHTA and CDR2 FQGNSA. Trimming at V came to 4 bases and at J to 6 bases, leaving 16 bases not matched to a gene. The chain's CDR3 is CASSSATYSGGSFNEQFF. DNA of the CDR3: TGTGCCAGCAGCTCTGCGACCTACAGCGGGGGGTCGTTCAATGAGCAGTTCTTC.

The sample holds a few counts of this clone. This chain uses TRBV12-2 with TRBJ2-1; the table's TRBD2 call for D was not verified on the DNA. TRBV12-2 is noted as a pseudogene. CDR3 length equals 15 residues. CDR3 nucleotide sequence: TGTGCAAGTCGCTCAGTAGCGGGCCCCGACAATGAGCAGTTCTTC. Translating it yields CASRSVAGPDNEQFF.

The chain couples TRBV5-6 to TRBJ2-2; D is ambiguous. Between the trimmed V and J ends, which lost 0 bases and 2 bases, there was a span of 17 bases. The CDR3 spans 18 residues. CDR1 is SGHDT, CDR2 YYEEEE, per germline. The CDR3 region has the DNA TGTGCCAGCAGCTTGGCCAATTCGAGGTGGCTTAACACCGGGGAGCTGTTTTTT. Its translation: CASSLANSRWLNTGELFF.

The chain recombines TRBV18 with TRBJ2-7; D might be TRBD2 (5 bases). Germline V lookup: CDR1 KGHSH, CDR2 LQKENI. This CDR3 is built from 16 residues. V was clipped by 3 bases and J by 3 bases, with 18 bases between them. DNA for the CDR3: TGTGCCAGCTCACCCAGCAAGCTCGGACTTATCTACGAGCAGTACTTC. Amino acids: CASSPSKLGLIYEQYF.

The gene calls are TRBV10-3 and TRBJ2-7; D is perhaps TRBD2 (6 bases). Trimming took off 4 bases at V and 7 bases at J, with 14 bases between the two ends. This CDR3 contains 13 residues. CDR1 and CDR2 (germline): ENHRY, SYGVKD. DNA for the CDR3: TGTGCCATCAGTGCTAGCGATCTGGGGGAGCAGTACTTC. Protein product: CAISASDLGEQYF.

The chain links TRBV4-3 to TRBJ2-1; 11 bases align to TRBD2. This CDR3 has 20 amino acids. V dropped 3 bases and J dropped 7; count of bases not matched to a gene: 20. The germline gives CDR1 LGHNA, CDR2 YSLEER. The CDR3 loop is CASSHPPAVAGGNWGNEQFF. The DNA for the CDR3 is TGCGCCAGCAGCCACCCCCCGGCGGTAGCGGGAGGGAACTGGGGTAATGAGCAGTTCTTC.

The CDR3 DNA reads as TGCGCCAGCAGCCCTAGGACCCTAGCGGGGACAGATACGCAGTATTTT. It translates to CASSPRTLAGTDTQYF. This sequence joins TRBV4-1 and TRBJ2-3; 9 bases agree with TRBD2. The CDR3 consists of 16 residues. CDR1 and CDR2 from the germline V gene are MGHRA and YSYEKL. V dropped 4 bases and J dropped 3; count of bases not matched to a gene: 8.

The chain combines TRBV5-5 with TRBJ2-7; 7 bases align to TRBD2. Germline V gene data show CDR1 as SGHKS and CDR2 as YYEKEE (reference sequence). The CDR3 extends over 16 amino acids. The trim removed 6 bases at V and 2 bases at J, leaving 14 bases unmatched. This chain's CDR3 is CASTPRVGGGTYEQYF. CDR3 DNA: TGTGCCAGCACCCCTCGGGTTGGGGGAGGGACCTACGAGCAGTACTTC.

V gene TRBV28 combines with J gene TRBJ1-1, with 8 positions matching TRBD1. The ends lost 8 bases at V and 3 bases at J; junction bases unmatched: 5. The CDR3 sequence is 13 residues long. CDR1 is MDHEN, CDR2 SYDVKM, per germline. CDR3: CASYRGADTEAFF. In DNA, the CDR3 is TGTGCCAGCTACAGGGGGGCGGACACTGAAGCTTTCTTT.

This chain links TRBV7-2 with TRBJ2-1, with 7 positions matching TRBD2. This CDR3 spans 16 amino acids. In germline, CDR1 is SGHTA, CDR2 FQGNSA. The junction had 9 bases not matched to a gene; V was cut back by 2 bases and J by 5 bases. The CDR3 bases are TGTGCCAGCAGCTTACTTGGCCGGGAGGCTGACAATGAGCAGTTCTTC. Protein: CASSLLGREADNEQFF.

V usage is TRBV27 and J usage is TRBJ2-7, with 7 positions matching TRBD2. The germline V gene has CDR1 MNHEY and CDR2 SMNVEV (reference sequence). The CDR3 totals 12 residues. The ends lost 7 bases at V and 7 bases at J; junction bases unmatched: 7. Here the CDR3 reads CASKVGGGEQYF. In nucleotides, the CDR3 is TGTGCCAGCAAGGTGGGGGGGGGAGAGCAGTACTTC.